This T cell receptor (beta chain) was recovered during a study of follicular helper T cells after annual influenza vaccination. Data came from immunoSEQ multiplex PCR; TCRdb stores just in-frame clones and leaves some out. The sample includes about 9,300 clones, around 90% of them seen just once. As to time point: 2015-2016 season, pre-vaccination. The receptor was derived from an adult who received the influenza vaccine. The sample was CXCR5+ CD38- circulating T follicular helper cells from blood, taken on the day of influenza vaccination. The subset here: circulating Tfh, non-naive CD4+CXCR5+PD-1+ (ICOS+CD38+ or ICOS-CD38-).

In DNA, the CDR3 is TGTGCCTGGAATCCCCCGGCAGCAAACACTGAAGCTTTCTTT. Protein product: CAWNPPAANTEAFF. The chain employs TRBV30 and TRBJ1-1, with D uncertain. V was shortened by 4 bases and J by 2 bases, with 14 bases between the two germline ends. Germline CDR1 and CDR2: GTSNPN and SVGIG (reference sequence). There are 14 residues in the CDR3. Supplemented by reference TRBV30 and TRBJ1-1, the full variable domain reads SQTIHQWPATLVQPVGSPLSLECTVEGTSNPNLYWYRQAAGRGLQLLFYSVGIGQISSEVPQNLSASRPQDRQFILSSKKLLLSDSGFYLCAWNPPAANTEAFFGQGTRLTVV.